This entry features one T cell receptor beta chain sequence. The antigen is unknown. V shed 6 bases and J shed 1 base, with 13 bases lying between them. Germline CDR1 SGHTA, CDR2 FQGTGA. The CDR3 has 14 amino acids. The data derive from a study of a mutant IDH1 vaccine in newly diagnosed glioma. Study-wide context: All eight of the vaccinations patients received fell in weeks 1, 3, 5, 7, 11, 15, 19 and 23. Earlier treatment was radiotherapy, temozolomide, or both, with most getting both. Vaccination followed radiotherapy alone by 4-6 weeks, or accompanied temozolomide cycles. Treated individuals were about 60% male and about 40% female, averaging about 40 years of age.

Produced via immunoSEQ multiplex PCR; TCRdb's table is partial and in-frame only. Of tens of thousands of clones listed, over 70% were seen once; the top ten hold roughly 5.7%. The time point here: week 11, during vaccination. With topical imiquimod, each dose of the vaccine consisted of 300 ug of mutant IDH1 20-mer peptide. The gene calls are TRBV7-3 and TRBJ2-7, with D tentatively TRBD1 (7 bases). The sample here was PBMCs, taken from a glioma patient whose treatment included an IDH1 peptide vaccine. This TCR was recovered from a man between 50 and 59 years old with glioma. DNA of the CDR3: TGTGCCAGCAGTCAGGGGGGCCCTTCCTACGAGCAGTACTTC. It encodes CASSQGGPSYEQYF.